This entry features one T cell receptor beta chain sequence. The source of the sample is a study of blood T cell repertoires in COVID-19. As for the study in general: The United States, Italy and Spain provided the acute and convalescent COVID-19 samples.

In the authors' methods: From reference gene primer amplification, estimates of nucleated cell counts were derived. This table comes from immunoSEQ multiplex PCR, and its TCRdb copy is limited to in-frame clones, with some not included. D and trimming were read from the DNA, whereas the V and J calls and clone size are those reported in that table. The table records fewer than 500,000 clones, roughly 77% of them present only once. The CDR3 consists of 14 residues. The V end lost 7 bases, the J end lost 1 base, and 14 bases lay between the germline ends. Per the germline V gene, CDR1 is SGHKS and CDR2 is YYEKEE (reference sequence).

The receptor was isolated from a human donor with acute or convalescent COVID-19. The donor label of this sample is uncertain. The chain is built from TRBV5-5 and TRBJ1-2; the D gene is possibly TRBD1 (6 bases). Sequenced sample: peripheral blood. This chain's CDR3 is CASLGQINNYGYTF. CDR3 nucleotide sequence: TGTGCCAGCCTTGGACAGATCAATAACTATGGCTACACCTTC.